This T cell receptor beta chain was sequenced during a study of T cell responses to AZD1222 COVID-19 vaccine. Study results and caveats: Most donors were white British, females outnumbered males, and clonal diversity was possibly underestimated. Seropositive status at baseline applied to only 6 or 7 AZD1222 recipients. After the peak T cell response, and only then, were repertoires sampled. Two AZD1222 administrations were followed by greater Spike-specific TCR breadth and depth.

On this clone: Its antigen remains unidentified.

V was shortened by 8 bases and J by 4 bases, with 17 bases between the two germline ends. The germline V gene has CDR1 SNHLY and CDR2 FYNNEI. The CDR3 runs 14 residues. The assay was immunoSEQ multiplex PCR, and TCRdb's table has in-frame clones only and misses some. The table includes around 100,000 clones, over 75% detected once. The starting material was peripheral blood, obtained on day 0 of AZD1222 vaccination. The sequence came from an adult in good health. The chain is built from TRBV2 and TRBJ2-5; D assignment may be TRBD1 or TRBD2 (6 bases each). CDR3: CASEVEGGRETQYF. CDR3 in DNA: TGTGCCAGCGAGGTCGAGGGGGGTAGAGAGACCCAGTACTTC.